A selection of T cell receptor beta chains follows, all from one sample in a study of CD8 T cells in ankylosing spondylitis. TCRdb passed the 5' RACE reads through MiXCR, listing each CDR3 protein once. This sample carries approximately 300,000 distinct CDR3 sequences, around 20% of them seen once, and the ten largest clones take around 3.2%. The sequencing input was blood, either unsorted or a sorted T cell fraction (not recorded which). The source of these receptors is a female donor with ankylosing spondylitis or in good health (not recorded which). CDR3s include the opening cysteine and the closing phenylalanine or tryptophan. Each record gives: clone size, J gene, V gene, D gene, CDR3 protein, CDR3 DNA. The D gene is left open where the match is weak. Not all rows give a size; the values are once, few, many and, for expanded clones, a class.

few | TRBJ2-7 | TRBV20-1 | - | CSAMPGQSSSYEQYF | TGCAGCGCGATGCCTGGACAGTCGAGCTCCTACGAGCAGTACTTC
many | TRBJ2-1 | TRBV5-6 | - | CASSLHNEQFF | TGTGCCAGCAGCTTGCACAATGAGCAGTTCTTC
- | TRBJ1-1 | TRBV10-3 | - | CAIGDSLSSEAFF | TGTGCCATCGGGGACTCTCTATCCTCTGAAGCTTTCTTT
- | TRBJ1-5 | TRBV6-2/TRBV6-3 | - | CACEGVNQPQHF | TGTGCCTGCGAGGGGGTCAATCAGCCCCAGCATTTT
- | TRBJ1-4 | TRBV6-5 | - | CASSFQQTRRTNEKLFF | TGTGCCAGCAGTTTCCAACAGACGAGACGCACTAATGAAAAACTGTTTTTT
- | TRBJ2-7 | TRBV20-1 | TRBD1 | CSASRQGSYEQYF | TGCAGTGCTAGTCGACAGGGATCCTACGAGCAGTACTTC
- | TRBJ2-7 | TRBV5-1 | - | CASSLDSYYEQYF | TGCGCCAGCAGCTTGGACTCTTACTACGAGCAGTACTTC
- | TRBJ1-1 | TRBV7-2 | - | CASSSTVYTEAFF | TGTGCCAGCAGCTCGACAGTTTACACTGAAGCTTTCTTT
- | TRBJ2-1 | TRBV30 | TRBD2 | CAWDRAGVRRFF | TGTGCCTGGGATCGAGCGGGGGTTAGGCGGTTCTTC
- | TRBJ2-2 | TRBV27 | TRBD1 | CASSLYGTDTGELFF | TGTGCCAGCAGTTTATATGGGACAGACACCGGGGAGCTGTTTTTT
- | TRBJ2-5 | TRBV7-2 | - | CASTLAPSRYQETQYF | TGTGCCAGCACCCTTGCTCCCTCTCGGTACCAAGAGACCCAGTACTTC
- | TRBJ2-3 | TRBV6-5 | - | CASSYRAEADTQYF | TGTGCCAGCAGTTACCGGGCGGAGGCAGATACGCAGTATTTT
- | TRBJ1-1 | TRBV29-1 | TRBD1 | CSVATGGNTEAFF | TGCAGCGTCGCTACAGGGGGGAACACTGAAGCTTTCTTT
few | TRBJ2-7 | TRBV5-5 | - | CASSPISRDLNEQYF | TGTGCCAGCAGCCCTATTTCCCGGGACCTAAACGAGCAGTACTTC
- | TRBJ2-7 | TRBV6-6 | - | CASKASEQYF | TGTGCCAGCAAAGCGAGCGAGCAGTACTTC
- | TRBJ2-7 | TRBV29-1 | TRBD2 | CSVPGLAGDEQYF | TGCAGCGTCCCGGGACTAGCGGGGGACGAGCAGTACTTC
few | TRBJ1-5 | TRBV6-1 | - | CASSGSGFSQPQHF | TGTGCCAGCAGTGGGTCAGGGTTCAGTCAGCCCCAGCATTTT
few | TRBJ2-7 | TRBV19 | - | CASSWLGDGHEQYF | TGTGCCAGTAGTTGGCTCGGGGATGGACACGAGCAGTACTTC
few | TRBJ1-5 | TRBV20-1 | TRBD1 | CSARSPGTVSNQPQHF | TGCAGTGCTCGGTCCCCCGGGACAGTTAGCAATCAGCCCCAGCATTTT
- | TRBJ2-6 | TRBV6-2/TRBV6-3 | TRBD1 | CASSDRAGANVLTF | TGTGCCAGCAGTGACAGGGCTGGGGCCAACGTCCTGACTTTC
- | TRBJ2-1 | TRBV5-1 | - | CASSAAYNEQFF | TGCGCCAGCAGCGCGGCCTACAATGAGCAGTTCTTC
few | TRBJ2-3 | TRBV10-3 | TRBD2 | CAISERTSGNTDTQYF | TGTGCCATCAGTGAGAGGACTAGCGGGAACACAGATACGCAGTATTTT
few | TRBJ1-1 | TRBV28 | - | CASSPYSIQGIAFF | TGTGCCAGCAGCCCTTACAGTATTCAGGGAATAGCTTTCTTT
few | TRBJ2-3 | TRBV6-1 | - | CASSEDYLGITDTQYF | TGTGCCAGCAGTGAGGACTACCTCGGCATCACAGATACGCAGTATTTT
- | TRBJ2-2 | TRBV20-1 | - | CSASGMAGSDRELFF | TGCAGTGCTAGTGGAATGGCTGGGTCAGATAGGGAGCTGTTTTTT
- | TRBJ2-1 | TRBV7-9 | TRBD2 | CASRFVAGGNNEQFF | TGTGCCAGCAGGTTCGTAGCGGGAGGGAACAATGAGCAGTTCTTC